This entry lists 16 T cell receptor beta chains sequenced from one sample in a study of glioma-infiltrating T cells after dendritic cell vaccination. Assay: immunoSEQ multiplex PCR; the TCRdb copy retains only in-frame clones and omits some. The sample has 71,000 or so clones, 65% to 90% seen once. This specimen consisted of blood, obtained before dendritic cell vaccination. The receptor source for this set is a human donor with glioblastoma.

The chain has TRBV6-1 and TRBJ2-1; 13 bases are a match to TRBD2. Germline trimming cut 4 bases from V and 0 bases from J; bases unmatched to any gene: 9. This CDR3 spans 19 amino acids. Germline CDR1 MNHNS, CDR2 SASEGT. DNA of the CDR3: TGTGCCAGCAGTGCCCCTGTGACTAGCGGGGGGAGCTCCTACAATGAGCAGTTCTTC. Encoded protein: CASSAPVTSGGSSYNEQFF.

This clone was observed a few times. This sequence joins TRBV7-6 and TRBJ2-2; D is possibly TRBD1 (6 bases). Germline V gene data show CDR1 as SGHVS and CDR2 as FNYEAQ. This CDR3 has 15 residues. The V and J ends lost 5 bases and 4 bases respectively, with 14 bases between them. This CDR3 is CASSPARGFTGELFF. CDR3 DNA: TGTGCCAGCAGCCCTGCCAGGGGCTTCACCGGGGAGCTGTTTTTT.

The chain has TRBV30 and TRBJ1-2; 7 bases match TRBD1. The germline V gene has CDR1 GTSNPN and CDR2 SVGIG (reference sequence). This CDR3 has 12 amino acids. With 5 bases clipped from V and 8 bases from J, the junction kept 8 bases outside the gene matches. As DNA, the CDR3 is TGTGCCTGGGCGACAGGGTTAAGCGGCTACACCTTC. It is translated as CAWATGLSGYTF.

The chain carries TRBV15 and TRBJ2-7, with a weak D call TRBD2 (6 bases). V lost 0 bases and J 2 bases, leaving 14 bases between the germline ends. This CDR3 has 16 residues. Per the germline V gene, CDR1 is LNHNV and CDR2 is YYDKDF (reference sequence). In DNA, the CDR3 is TGTGCCACCAGCAGAGATGCCGGGACTGGAACCTACGAGCAGTACTTC. This codes for CATSRDAGTGTYEQYF.

V gene TRBV5-4 combines with J gene TRBJ2-1, with TRBD2 identical over 15 bases. Trimming took 0 bases from V and 5 from J; bases not matched to a gene: 6. This CDR3 has 18 residues. Germline V lookup: CDR1 SGHNT, CDR2 YYREEE (reference sequence). The CDR3, as DNA: TGTGCCAGCAGCTTGGGAGGGACTAGCGGGGGGAGCGACAATGAGCAGTTCTTC. Amino acids: CASSLGGTSGGSDNEQFF.

DNA of the CDR3: TGTGCCAGCAGGACAGATGATGATGGGGACACTGAAGCTTTCTTT. This translates into CASRTDDDGDTEAFF. V and J are TRBV6-4 and TRBJ1-1, with a weak D call TRBD1 (5 bases). From germline, CDR1 is MRHNA and CDR2 SNTAGT. This CDR3 region has 15 residues. V shed 6 bases and J shed 3 bases, with 17 bases lying between them.

The CDR3 reads CASSARGLAGGNTGELFF. As DNA, the CDR3 is TGTGCCAGCAGCGCGAGGGGACTAGCGGGGGGGAACACCGGGGAGCTGTTTTTT. The chain combines TRBV9 with TRBJ2-2; 15 positions agree with TRBD2. The CDR3 contains 18 residues. CDR1 SGDLS and CDR2 YYNGEE come from the germline V gene. Losses at the gene ends were 3 bases for V and 1 base for J; bases not matched to a gene: 4.

The chain has TRBV5-6 and TRBJ2-5, with a weak D call TRBD2 (6 bases). The germline V gene has CDR1 SGHDT and CDR2 YYEEEE. Deletions cut 0 bases from V and 9 bases from J, with 9 bases between. This CDR3 comprises 12 residues. CDR3 in amino acids: CASSLASGAQYF. The CDR3 region has the DNA TGTGCCAGCAGCTTGGCGTCGGGAGCCCAGTACTTC.

This clone was seen just once. The V call is TRBV7-9, the J call TRBJ2-2; D not certain. Between the trimmed V and J ends, which lost 2 bases and 4 bases, there was a span of 8 bases. In germline, CDR1 is SEHNR, CDR2 FQNEAQ (reference sequence). The CDR3 length is 14 residues. CDR3 amino acids: CASSLQATTGELFF. The CDR3 DNA reads as TGTGCCAGCAGCTTACAGGCAACCACCGGGGAGCTGTTTTTT.

This rearrangement joins TRBV5-1 to TRBJ1-1; tentatively, D is TRBD1 (5 bases). Germline lookup yields CDR1 SGHRS and CDR2 YFSETQ. V was pared by 3 bases and J by 2 bases, with 11 bases between. The CDR3 contains 14 residues. The CDR3 reads CASSSGLLNTEAFF. CDR3 nucleotides: TGCGCCAGCAGCTCGGGACTCCTTAACACTGAAGCTTTCTTT.

The chain couples TRBV4-1 to TRBJ1-4; D may be TRBD1 (6 bases). The CDR3 has 15 amino acids. Trimming removed 0 bases from V and 6 bases from J, with 11 bases in between. CDR1 and CDR2 from the germline V gene are MGHRA and YSYEKL. Here the CDR3 reads CASSQDGSGDEKLFF. CDR3 bases: TGCGCCAGCAGCCAAGACGGGTCAGGGGATGAAAAACTGTTTTTT.

The chain joins TRBV7-9 to TRBJ2-5; 7 bases map to TRBD2. Germline V lookup: CDR1 SEHNR, CDR2 FQNEAQ (reference sequence). The CDR3 runs to 13 residues. With 7 bases clipped from V and 5 bases from J, the junction kept 7 bases outside the gene matches. The CDR3, as DNA: TGTGCCAGCACCTGGGGGGGATCGGAGACCCAGTACTTC. Protein: CASTWGGSETQYF.

The chain uses TRBV6-5 and TRBJ1-2, with TRBD1 identical over 7 bases. The V and J ends lost 8 bases and 4 bases, in that order; junction bases with no gene match: 13. Germline V gives CDR1 MNHEY, CDR2 SVGAGI. The CDR3 is 15 amino acids. CDR3 coding DNA: TGTGCCAGCTATAAACTGCCCGGGACAGCCTATGGCTACACCTTC. It yields the protein CASYKLPGTAYGYTF.

This chain links TRBV7-9 with TRBJ1-2, with a possible D match to TRBD1 (5 bases). CDR1 SEHNR and CDR2 FQNEAQ come from the germline V gene (reference sequence). The germline V and J ends were trimmed by 5 bases and 0 bases, with 19 bases remaining between them. CDR3 length equals 17 residues. In nucleotides, the CDR3 is TGTGCCAGCAGCGAACCCATCCCGCGACAGACTAACTATGGCTACACCTTC. It translates to CASSEPIPRQTNYGYTF. The full variable domain, in which reference TRBV7-9 and TRBJ1-2 provide the parts outside the CDR3, is DTGVSQNPRHKITKRGQNVTFRCDPISEHNRLYWYRQTLGQGPEFLTYFQNEAQLEKSRLLSDRFSAERPKGSFSTLEIQRTEQGDSAMYLCASSEPIPRQTNYGYTFGSGTRLTVV.

The chain recombines TRBV6-1 with TRBJ2-5; 11 bases match TRBD2. CDR3 length: 14 residues. The J segment lost 2 bases and the V segment lost 7 bases, leaving 3 bases of the junction unmatched. Germline-derived CDR1 and CDR2 are MNHNS and SASEGT. The CDR3 is CASNRLAGQETQYF. The CDR3, as DNA: TGTGCCAGCAACCGACTAGCGGGGCAAGAGACCCAGTACTTC.

This chain connects TRBV6-5 to TRBJ1-2, with 9 bases aligning to TRBD1. Germline loops: CDR1 MNHEY, CDR2 SVGAGI. The CDR3 has 16 residues. Trimming took 1 base from V and 4 from J; bases not matched to a gene: 7. This chain's CDR3 is CASSYWGQGRTYGYTF. CDR3 DNA sequence: TGTGCCAGCAGTTACTGGGGACAGGGTAGGACCTATGGCTACACCTTC.